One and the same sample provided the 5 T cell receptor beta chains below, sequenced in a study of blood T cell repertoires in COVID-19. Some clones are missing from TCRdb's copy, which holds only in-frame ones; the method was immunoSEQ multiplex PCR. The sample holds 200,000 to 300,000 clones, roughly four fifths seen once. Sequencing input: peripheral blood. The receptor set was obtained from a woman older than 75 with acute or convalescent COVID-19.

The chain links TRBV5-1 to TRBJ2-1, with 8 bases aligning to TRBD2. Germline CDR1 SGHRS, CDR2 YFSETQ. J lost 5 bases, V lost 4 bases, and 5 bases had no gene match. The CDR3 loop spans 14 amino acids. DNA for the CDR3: TGCGCCAGCAGCCGGACTAGCAGGGACAATGAGCAGTTCTTC. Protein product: CASSRTSRDNEQFF.

CDR3 DNA: TGTGCCAGCAGCTTCTCAACGACCTACAGGGGCTACGAGCAGTACTTC. The encoded protein is CASSFSTTYRGYEQYF. This chain links TRBV7-2 with TRBJ2-7; 7 nucleotides line up with TRBD1. Germline trimming cut 3 bases from V and 3 bases from J; bases unmatched to any gene: 11. The germline V gene has CDR1 SGHTA and CDR2 FQGNSA. CDR3 length: 16 amino acids. The entire variable domain, with the rest obtained from reference TRBV7-2 and TRBJ2-7, is as follows: GAGVSQSPSNKVTEKGKDVELRCDPISGHTALYWYRQSLGQGLEFLIYFQGNSAPDKSGLPSDRFSAERTGGSVSTLTIQRTQQEDSAVYLCASSFSTTYRGYEQYFGPGTRLTVT.

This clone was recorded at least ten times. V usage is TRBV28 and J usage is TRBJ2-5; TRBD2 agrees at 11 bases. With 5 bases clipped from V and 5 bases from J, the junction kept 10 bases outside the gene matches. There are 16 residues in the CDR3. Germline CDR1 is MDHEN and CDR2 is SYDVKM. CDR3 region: CASSPRGSGREETQYF. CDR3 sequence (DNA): TGTGCCAGCAGTCCGAGGGGTAGCGGGAGGGAGGAGACCCAGTACTTC.

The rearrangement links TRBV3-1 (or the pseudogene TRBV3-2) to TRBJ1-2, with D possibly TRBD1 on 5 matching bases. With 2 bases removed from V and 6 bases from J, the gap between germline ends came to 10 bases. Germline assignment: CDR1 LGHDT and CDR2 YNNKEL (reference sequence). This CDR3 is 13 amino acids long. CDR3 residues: CASSQRAGDGYTF. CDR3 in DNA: TGTGCCAGCAGCCAACGCGCGGGGGATGGCTACACCTTC.

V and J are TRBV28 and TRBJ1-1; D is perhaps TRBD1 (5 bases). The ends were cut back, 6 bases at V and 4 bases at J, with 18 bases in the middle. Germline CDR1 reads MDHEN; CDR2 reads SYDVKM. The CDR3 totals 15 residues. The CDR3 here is CASSIALGAPTEAFF. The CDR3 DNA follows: TGTGCCAGCAGCATAGCCTTAGGGGCTCCCACTGAAGCTTTCTTT.